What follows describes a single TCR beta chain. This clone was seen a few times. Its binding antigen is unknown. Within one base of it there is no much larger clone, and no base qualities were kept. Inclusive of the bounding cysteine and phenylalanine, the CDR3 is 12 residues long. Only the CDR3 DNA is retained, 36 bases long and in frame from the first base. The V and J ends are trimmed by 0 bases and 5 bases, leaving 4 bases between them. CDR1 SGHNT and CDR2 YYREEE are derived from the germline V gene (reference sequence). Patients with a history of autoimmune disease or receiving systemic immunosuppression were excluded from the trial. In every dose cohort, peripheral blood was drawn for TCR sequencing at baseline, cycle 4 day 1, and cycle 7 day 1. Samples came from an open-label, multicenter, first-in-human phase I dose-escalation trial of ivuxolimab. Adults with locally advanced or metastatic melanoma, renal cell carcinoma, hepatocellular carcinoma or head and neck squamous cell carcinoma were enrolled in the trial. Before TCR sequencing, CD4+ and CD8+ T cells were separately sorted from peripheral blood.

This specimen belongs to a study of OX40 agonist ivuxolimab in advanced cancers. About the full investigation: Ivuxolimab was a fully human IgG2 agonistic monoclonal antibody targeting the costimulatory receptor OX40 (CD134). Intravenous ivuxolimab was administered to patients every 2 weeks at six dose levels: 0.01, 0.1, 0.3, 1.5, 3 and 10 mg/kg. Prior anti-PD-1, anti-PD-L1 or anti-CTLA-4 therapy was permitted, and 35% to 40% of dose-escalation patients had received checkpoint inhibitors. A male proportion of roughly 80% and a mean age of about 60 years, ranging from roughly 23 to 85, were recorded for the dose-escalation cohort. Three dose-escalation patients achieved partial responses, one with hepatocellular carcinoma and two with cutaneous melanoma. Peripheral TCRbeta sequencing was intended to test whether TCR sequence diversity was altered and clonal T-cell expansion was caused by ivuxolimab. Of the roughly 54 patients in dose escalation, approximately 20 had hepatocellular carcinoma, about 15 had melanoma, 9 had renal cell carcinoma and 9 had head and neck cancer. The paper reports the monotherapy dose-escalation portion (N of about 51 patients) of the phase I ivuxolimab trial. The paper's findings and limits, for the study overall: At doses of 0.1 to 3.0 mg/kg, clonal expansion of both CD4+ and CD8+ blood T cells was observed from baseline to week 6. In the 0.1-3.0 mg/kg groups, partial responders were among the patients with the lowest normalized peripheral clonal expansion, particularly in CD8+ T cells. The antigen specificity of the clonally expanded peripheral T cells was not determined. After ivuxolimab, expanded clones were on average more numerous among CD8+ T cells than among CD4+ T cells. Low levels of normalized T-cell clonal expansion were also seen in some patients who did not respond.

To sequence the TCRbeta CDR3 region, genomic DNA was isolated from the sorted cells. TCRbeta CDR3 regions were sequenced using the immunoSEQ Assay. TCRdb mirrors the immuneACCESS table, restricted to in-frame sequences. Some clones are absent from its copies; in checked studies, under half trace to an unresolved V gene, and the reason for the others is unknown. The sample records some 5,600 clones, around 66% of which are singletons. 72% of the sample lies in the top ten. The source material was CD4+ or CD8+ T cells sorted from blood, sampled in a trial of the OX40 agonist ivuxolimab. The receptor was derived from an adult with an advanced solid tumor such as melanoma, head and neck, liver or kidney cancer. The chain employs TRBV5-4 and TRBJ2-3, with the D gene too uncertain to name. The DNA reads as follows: TGTGCCAGCAGCTTGGAAAGAGATACGCAGTATTTT. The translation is CASSLERDTQYF.